This T cell receptor (beta chain) originates from a study of blood T cell repertoires in COVID-19. Study-wide background: COVID-19 samples collected from the United States, Italy and Spain covered acute and convalescent phases.

As processed by the authors: Cell counts per sample came from amplifying reference gene primers. Assay used: immunoSEQ multiplex PCR; TCRdb lists only in-frame clones, some missing. The DNA was the basis for D and trimming; V, J and clone size are from that table. The data contain 110,000 to 150,000 clones, 65% to 90% of them singletons. The CDR3 spans 17 residues. V lost 7 bases and J 6 bases, leaving 22 bases between the germline ends. Germline CDR1 and CDR2: LNHDA and SQIVND (reference sequence). Sequenced: peripheral blood. The chain uses TRBV19 and TRBJ1-6; a possible D gene is TRBD1 (6 bases). This TCR was sampled from a man aged 45-60 years with acute or convalescent COVID-19. This CDR3 reads CASTQGGGREGNSPLHF. As DNA, the CDR3 is TGTGCCAGTACACAAGGGGGGGGGCGCGAAGGTAATTCACCCCTCCACTTT.